The 8 T cell receptor beta chains below all came from one sample that was sequenced in a study of response to subunit inactivated influenza vaccine. TCRdb passed the RT-PCR reads through MiXCR, listing each CDR3 protein once. The data hold a few hundred thousand distinct CDR3 sequences, with 12% to 15% observed a single time. The material sequenced was PBMCs from blood, taken 11 to 12 days after vaccination. Receptors were obtained from a man between 45 and 60 years old who received an inactivated influenza vaccine.

There are a few counts of this clonotype. V gene TRBV6-2 or TRBV6-3 combines with J gene TRBJ1-5, with TRBD1 identical over 8 bases. This CDR3 spans 13 amino acids. Unmatched junction bases numbered 3, after V lost 5 bases and J lost 6 bases. The germline CDR1 and CDR2 sequences are MNHEY and SVGEGT. For the CDR3, the DNA is TGTGCCAGCAGTGCAACAGGGGGTCAGCCCCAGCATTTT. This sequence encodes CASSATGGQPQHF.

V is TRBV6-5 and J is TRBJ2-1; TRBD1 might be the D (8 bases). Trimming took 2 bases from V and 9 from J, leaving 14 bases between them. The CDR3 totals 14 residues. In germline, CDR1 is MNHEY, CDR2 SVGAGI. This CDR3 is CASSYRQGRGEQFF. For the CDR3, the DNA is TGTGCCAGCAGTTACCGACAGGGGAGGGGTGAGCAGTTCTTC.

This clonotype was seen a handful of times. The chain links TRBV5-1 to TRBJ1-4; D unresolved. V was shortened by 4 bases and J by 7 bases, with 11 bases between the two germline ends. There are 13 residues in the CDR3. From germline, CDR1 is SGHRS and CDR2 YFSETQ. The CDR3 region is CASSTPGSEKLFF. CDR3 DNA sequence: TGCGCCAGCAGCACTCCCGGGAGTGAAAAACTGTTTTTT. Supplemented by reference TRBV5-1 and TRBJ1-4, the full variable domain reads KAGVTQTPRYLIKTRGQQVTLSCSPISGHRSVSWYQQTPGQGLQFLFEYFSETQRNKGNFPGRFSGRQFSNSRSEMNVSTLELGDSALYLCASSTPGSEKLFFGSGTQLSVL.

This clonotype was seen a handful of times. The chain employs TRBV20-1 and TRBJ2-5, with a weak D call TRBD1 (6 bases). Germline loops: CDR1 DFQATT, CDR2 SNEGSKA (reference sequence). The CDR3 totals 15 residues. V lost 0 bases, J lost 2 bases, and 13 bases lay in between. The CDR3 coding sequence is TGCAGTGCTAGAGATTGGGGGACACCTCAAGAGACCCAGTACTTC. Translated, it gives CSARDWGTPQETQYF.

There are a few counts of this clonotype. The rearrangement links TRBV28 to TRBJ2-1; D might be TRBD1 (6 bases). The CDR3 consists of 16 residues. V lost 8 bases, J lost 8 bases, and 25 bases lay in between. In germline, CDR1 is MDHEN, CDR2 SYDVKM. CDR3 nucleotide sequence: TGTGCCAGCCCCCCGAGGGGGACCCTTTTTCGGGATGAGCAGTTCTTC. Its translation is CASPPRGTLFRDEQFF.

V and J are TRBV4-1 and TRBJ2-5; 9 nucleotides agree with TRBD2. The germline V gene encodes CDR1 MGHRA and CDR2 YSYEKL. V lost 0 bases and J lost 5; bases outside the gene matches: 4. This CDR3 comprises 15 residues. CDR3 sequence reads: CASSQEAGGKETQYF. The DNA for the CDR3 is TGCGCCAGCAGCCAAGAAGCGGGGGGCAAGGAGACCCAGTACTTC.

The chain employs TRBV20-1 and TRBJ2-3, with 7 bases identical to TRBD1. V gave up 2 bases and J gave up 6 bases; unmatched junction bases: 8. The germline gives CDR1 DFQATT, CDR2 SNEGSKA (reference sequence). This CDR3 contains 14 residues. The CDR3 reads CSARSQGNLDTQYF. CDR3 DNA: TGCAGTGCTAGATCACAGGGGAATTTGGATACGCAGTATTTT.

The chain employs TRBV28 and TRBJ2-5; possible D gene TRBD2, 5 bases. V was trimmed by 10 bases and J by 2 bases, leaving 11 bases between them. The germline gives CDR1 MDHEN, CDR2 SYDVKM. The CDR3 loop spans 12 amino acids. CDR3 DNA: TGTGCCACCCTACGGGGACAAGAGACCCAGTACTTC. Its translation: CATLRGQETQYF.